The entry below gives a single TCR beta chain sequence along with its context. Antigen: not known. CDR3 size: 13 residues. The germline V gene encodes CDR1 MNHEY and CDR2 SVGAGI. These data originate in a study of cytomegalovirus exposure and HLA in healthy donors. Researchers ran the PCR with 60 Vbeta and 13 Jbeta primers. Repertoires were generated with immunoSEQ multiplex PCR, while TCRdb's copy carries only in-frame clones and drops some. The table includes about 180,000 clones, about two thirds detected once. Study-wide points: HLA restriction was apparent for most CMV-associated TCR beta chains in a later analysis.

The receptor's source is a human donor in good health. The specimen sequenced was PBMCs. The chain couples TRBV6-5 to TRBJ2-5; possible D gene TRBD1, 5 bases. The DNA matches TRBJ2-7 better at its end, which makes the J call doubtful. The chain's CDR3 is CASSYGQGVEQYF. For the CDR3, the DNA is TGTGCCAGCAGTTACGGTCAGGGTGTCGAGCAGTACTTC.